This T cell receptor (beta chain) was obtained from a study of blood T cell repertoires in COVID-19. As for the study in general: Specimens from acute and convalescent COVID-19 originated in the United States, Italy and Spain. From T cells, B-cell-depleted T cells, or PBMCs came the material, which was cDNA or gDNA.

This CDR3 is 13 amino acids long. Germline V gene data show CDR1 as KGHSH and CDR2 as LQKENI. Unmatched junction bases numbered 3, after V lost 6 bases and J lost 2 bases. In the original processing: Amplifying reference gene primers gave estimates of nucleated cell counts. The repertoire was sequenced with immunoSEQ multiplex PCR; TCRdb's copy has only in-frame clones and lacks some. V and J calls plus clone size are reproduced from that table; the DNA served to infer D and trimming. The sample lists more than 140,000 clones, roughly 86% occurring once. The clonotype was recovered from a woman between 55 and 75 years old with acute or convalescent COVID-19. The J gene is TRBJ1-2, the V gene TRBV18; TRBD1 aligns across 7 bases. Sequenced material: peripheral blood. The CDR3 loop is CASSRQGNYGYTF. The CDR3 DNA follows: TGTGCCAGCTCCCGACAGGGAAACTATGGCTACACCTTC.